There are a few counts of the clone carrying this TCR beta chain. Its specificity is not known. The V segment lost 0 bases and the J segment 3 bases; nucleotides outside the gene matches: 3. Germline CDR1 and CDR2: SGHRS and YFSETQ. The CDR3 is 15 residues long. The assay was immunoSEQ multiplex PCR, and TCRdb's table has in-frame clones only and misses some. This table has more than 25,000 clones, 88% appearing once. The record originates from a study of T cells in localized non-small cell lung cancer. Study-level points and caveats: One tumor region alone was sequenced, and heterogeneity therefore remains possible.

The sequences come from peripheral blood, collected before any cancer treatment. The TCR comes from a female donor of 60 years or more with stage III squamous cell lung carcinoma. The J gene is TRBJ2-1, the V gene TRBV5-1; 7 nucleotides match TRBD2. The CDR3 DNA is TGCGCCAGCAGCTTGGCGTCTAGCGGCTACAATGAGCAGTTCTTC. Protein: CASSLASSGYNEQFF.